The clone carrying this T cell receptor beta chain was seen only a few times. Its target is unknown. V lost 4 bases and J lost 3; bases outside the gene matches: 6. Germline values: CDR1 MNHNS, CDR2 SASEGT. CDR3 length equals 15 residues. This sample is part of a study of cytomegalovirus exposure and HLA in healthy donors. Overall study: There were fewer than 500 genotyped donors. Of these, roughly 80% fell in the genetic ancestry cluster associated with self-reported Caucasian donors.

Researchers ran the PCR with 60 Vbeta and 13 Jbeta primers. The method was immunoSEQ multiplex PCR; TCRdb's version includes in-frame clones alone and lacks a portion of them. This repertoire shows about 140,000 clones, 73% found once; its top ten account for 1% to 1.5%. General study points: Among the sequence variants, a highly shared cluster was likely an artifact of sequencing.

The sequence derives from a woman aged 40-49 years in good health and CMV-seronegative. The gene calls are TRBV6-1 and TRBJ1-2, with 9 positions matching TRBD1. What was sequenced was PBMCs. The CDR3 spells CASSVYRGPDYGYTF. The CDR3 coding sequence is TGTGCCAGCAGTGTTTACAGGGGGCCAGACTATGGCTACACCTTC.